Below are 18 T cell receptor beta chains sequenced from a single sample in a study of CD8 T cells in Susac syndrome. It was with random hexamers that 0.5 to 1 ug RNA was reverse transcribed. One entry per CDR3 protein, called by TCRdb with MiXCR from the immunoSEQ multiplex PCR reads. The table includes roughly 150,000 distinct CDR3 sequences, 90% to 95% detected once. The sample comprised CD8+ T cells from PBMCs. The receptors originated from a human donor with multiple sclerosis.

The chain uses TRBV6-2 or TRBV6-3 and TRBJ2-1, with D possibly TRBD1 on 5 matching bases. V gave up 2 bases and J gave up 12 bases, with 11 bases separating them. The CDR3 contains 12 residues. Germline lookup yields CDR1 MNHEY and CDR2 SVGEGT. CDR3: CASSYPDKGQFF. Here the CDR3 DNA reads TGTGCCAGCAGTTACCCGGACAAAGGGCAGTTCTTC.

A single count supports this clonotype. The CDR3 nucleotides read TGTGCCAGCAGTACCACTCTTGGATCCCAGTACTTC. This sequence encodes CASSTTLGSQYF. The chain recombines TRBV11-1 with TRBJ2-7; D unresolved. V lost 6 bases, J lost 10 bases, and 16 bases lay in between. Germline values: CDR1 SGHAT, CDR2 FQDESV (reference sequence). The CDR3 runs to 12 residues.

The V call is TRBV2, the J call TRBJ2-7; no reliable D call. CDR3 size: 14 residues. The germline gives CDR1 SNHLY, CDR2 FYNNEI. Trimming removed 6 bases at V and 0 bases at J, with 12 bases between. The CDR3 region has the DNA TGTGCCAGCAGCGGTTCGACTGGCTCCTACGAGCAGTACTTC. This codes for CASSGSTGSYEQYF. The full variable domain, its missing parts supplied by reference TRBV2 and TRBJ2-7, is EPEVTQTPSHQVTQMGQEVILRCVPISNHLYFYWYRQILGQKVEFLVSFYNNEISEKSEIFDDQFSVERPDGSNFTLKIRSTKLEDSAMYFCASSGSTGSYEQYFGPGTRLTVT.

CDR3 DNA sequence: TGTGCTAGTGGTTTTGGCCCGAGCTACGAGCAGTACTTC. It yields the protein CASGFGPSYEQYF. This chain uses TRBV12-5 with TRBJ2-7; D is undetermined. V gave up 3 bases and J gave up 3 bases, with 9 bases separating them. Germline V gene lookup returns CDR1 LGHNT and CDR2 FRNRAP. The CDR3 loop spans 13 amino acids.

J is TRBJ1-1 and V is TRBV9; no clear D gene. CDR3 length: 15 amino acids. V was trimmed by 1 base and J by 0 bases, leaving 10 bases between them. From germline, CDR1 is SGDLS and CDR2 YYNGEE. CDR3 amino acids: CASSVSQRMNTEAFF. The CDR3 coding sequence is TGTGCCAGCAGCGTATCGCAGAGGATGAACACTGAAGCTTTCTTT.

The V gene is TRBV7-8, the J gene TRBJ1-2, with D maybe TRBD1 (6 bases). Deletions cut 5 bases from V and 1 base from J, with 14 bases between. This CDR3 region has 15 residues. Germline-derived CDR1 and CDR2 are SGHVS and FQNEAQ. The CDR3 here is CASSLGQTHNYGYTF. The CDR3 DNA is TGTGCCAGCAGCCTAGGACAGACTCATAACTATGGCTACACCTTC.

This clonotype appeared once. The rearrangement uses TRBV5-4 and TRBJ2-4; TRBD1 might be the D (6 bases). The CDR3 runs 20 residues. Germline CDR1 SGHNT, CDR2 YYREEE (reference sequence). Trimming took 3 bases from V and 0 from J, leaving 25 bases between them. CDR3 loop: CASSWRLGGGPDGAKNIQYF. CDR3 coding DNA: TGTGCCAGCAGCTGGCGACTTGGTGGGGGCCCTGATGGAGCCAAAAACATTCAGTACTTC.

The chain has TRBV15 and TRBJ2-7, with D unresolved. Trimming pared 0 bases from V and 7 bases from J, leaving 10 bases between. Germline loops: CDR1 LNHNV, CDR2 YYDKDF (reference sequence). CDR3 length: 13 amino acids. The CDR3 bases are TGTGCCACCAGCAGAGACCCTGCCGGGGAGCAGTACTTC. Amino acid sequence: CATSRDPAGEQYF.

This rearrangement joins TRBV20-1 to TRBJ1-6; D is possibly TRBD1 (6 bases). Germline V gene lookup returns CDR1 DFQATT and CDR2 SNEGSKA (reference sequence). The CDR3 has 16 residues. The ends were cut back, 5 bases at V and 10 bases at J, with 24 bases in the middle. Here the CDR3 reads CSAQHYRDLVGSPLHF. The CDR3 DNA sequence: TGCAGTGCTCAACATTACAGGGACCTAGTTGGGTCACCCCTCCACTTT.

The chain recombines TRBV14 with TRBJ2-7, with D tentatively TRBD1 or TRBD2 (5 bases each). Deletions cut 4 bases from V and 3 bases from J, with 19 bases between. CDR3 length: 16 amino acids. The germline CDR1 and CDR2 sequences are SGHDN and FVKESK. As DNA, the CDR3 is TGTGCCAGCAGCCCAGAGCCGCCTCTGGGGGTCTACGAGCAGTACTTC. Translating gives CASSPEPPLGVYEQYF.

The chain has TRBV29-1 and TRBJ1-2; no firm D call. V gave up 2 bases and J gave up 7 bases, with 8 bases separating them. Germline loops: CDR1 SQVTM, CDR2 ANQGSEA. The CDR3 is made up of 11 amino acids. CDR3 sequence (DNA): TGCAGCGTTGAACTTCGGAGTGGCTACACCTTC. Amino acid sequence: CSVELRSGYTF.

The chain employs TRBV29-1 and TRBJ2-6, with 10 positions matching TRBD1. The CDR3 is made up of 18 amino acids. V lost 0 bases and J lost 0; bases outside the gene matches: 5. Germline CDR1 SQVTM, CDR2 ANQGSEA. DNA for the CDR3: TGCAGCGTTGAAGATCGAGGACAGGGGGGCTCTGGGGCCAACGTCCTGACTTTC. It encodes CSVEDRGQGGSGANVLTF.

The V and J genes are TRBV3-1 and TRBJ2-3; 7 positions agree with TRBD2. CDR1 is LGHDT, CDR2 YNNKEL, per germline (reference sequence). CDR3 size: 13 residues. V dropped 3 bases and J dropped 10; count of bases not matched to a gene: 7. The CDR3 is CASSHGGLRAQYF. The CDR3 nucleotides read TGTGCCAGCAGCCACGGGGGACTAAGGGCGCAGTATTTT.

This clonotype was recorded once. The genes are TRBV4-1 and TRBJ2-7; the match to TRBD1 covers 10 bases. Germline CDR1 and CDR2: MGHRA and YSYEKL. V dropped 3 bases and J dropped 3; count of bases not matched to a gene: 5. The CDR3 has 15 amino acids. In DNA form, the CDR3 reads TGCGCCAGCAGCCAGGCATGGACAGGGGGCTACGAGCAGTACTTC. Protein product: CASSQAWTGGYEQYF.

This rearrangement joins TRBV7-9 to TRBJ2-7, with D possibly matching TRBD1 (5 bases). Germline assignment: CDR1 SEHNR and CDR2 FQNEAQ (reference sequence). CDR3 length equals 15 residues. V was cut by 5 bases and J by 3 bases, with 17 bases left in between. The CDR3 DNA follows: TGTGCCAGCAGCCCCTCCCAGGGCGTTGTCTACGAGCAGTACTTC. Amino acid sequence: CASSPSQGVVYEQYF.

The CDR3 bases are TGTGCCAGCAGTTCCGGGGCCAGGTGGAACACTGAAGCTTTCTTT. This gives the protein CASSSGARWNTEAFF. This chain uses TRBV27 with TRBJ1-1; a possible D gene is TRBD1 (5 bases). CDR1 MNHEY and CDR2 SMNVEV come from the germline V gene (reference sequence). CDR3 length: 15 residues. The germline V and J ends were trimmed by 4 bases and 1 base, with 13 bases remaining between them.

The genes are TRBV2 and TRBJ1-5; the D is unclear. The CDR3 length is 13 residues. The germline V and J ends were trimmed by 7 bases and 0 bases, with 7 bases remaining between them. Germline V lookup: CDR1 SNHLY, CDR2 FYNNEI. Here the CDR3 reads CASIRDSNQPQHF. The CDR3 DNA reads as TGTGCCAGCATTCGGGATAGCAATCAGCCCCAGCATTTT. The whole variable domain, remainder taken from reference TRBV2 and TRBJ1-5, is EPEVTQTPSHQVTQMGQEVILRCVPISNHLYFYWYRQILGQKVEFLVSFYNNEISEKSEIFDDQFSVERPDGSNFTLKIRSTKLEDSAMYFCASIRDSNQPQHFGDGTRLSIL.

The rearrangement uses TRBV29-1 and TRBJ1-1; tentative D call: TRBD1 (6 bases). CDR1 and CDR2 (germline): SQVTM, ANQGSEA. Trimming cost V 4 bases and J 7 bases, with 16 bases left between them. The CDR3 has 13 amino acids. This chain's CDR3 is CSVVEGGEVEAFF. The CDR3 DNA sequence: TGCAGCGTTGTCGAGGGGGGGGAGGTTGAAGCTTTCTTT.